Listed below are T cell receptor beta chains from one sample, sequenced in a study of blood T cell repertoires in COVID-19. Clones were read by immunoSEQ multiplex PCR, and TCRdb kept only the in-frame ones, dropping some. Of almost 500,000 clones in the sample, about nine tenths are singletons; the top ten hold more than 7.5%. Material: PBMCs or T cells enriched from blood (not recorded which). The receptors stem from a woman in her sixties who had recovered from COVID-19. CDR3s include the opening cysteine and the closing phenylalanine or tryptophan. Each record gives: V gene, J gene, clone size, D gene, CDR3 DNA, CDR3 protein. A D gene is named only where the DNA matches it firmly. A clone size is listed for some rows: how often the clone was seen (once, few, many), or a class if it is expanded.

>TRBV14|TRBJ1-2|few|-
TGTGCCAGCAGCCAGATAGCTAACTATGGCTACACCTTC
CASSQIANYGYTF
>TRBV6-6|TRBJ1-1|-|-
TGTGCCAGCAGTTACGGCCGACAGAACACTGAAGCTTTCTTT
CASSYGRQNTEAFF
>TRBV4-1|TRBJ1-2|-|TRBD1
TGCGCCAGCAGCCAAGATCGGTGGACAGGGAATGGCTACACCTTC
CASSQDRWTGNGYTF
>TRBV14|TRBJ1-2|-|-
TGTGCCAGCAGCCCCCACTACAGGGCGGGCTATGGCTACACCTTC
CASSPHYRAGYGYTF
>TRBV19|TRBJ2-2|-|TRBD1
TGTGCCAGTAGTGCCCTAGACAGGGAGACCGGGGAGCTGTTTTTT
CASSALDRETGELFF
>TRBV18|TRBJ2-2|-|TRBD1
TGTGCCAGCTCACCCCGCGGACAGGGAGACACCGGGGAGCTGTTTTTT
CASSPRGQGDTGELFF
>TRBV4-2|TRBJ2-5|-|TRBD2
TGTGCCAGCAGCCAAGATCGCGGGGGAAGTGGGGAGACCCAGTACTTC
CASSQDRGGSGETQYF
>TRBV5-1|TRBJ2-1|-|TRBD1
TGCGCCAGCAGCTTGGGGCCAGGGGGAAACAATGAGCAGTTCTTC
CASSLGPGGNNEQFF
>TRBV2|TRBJ1-2|-|-
TGTGCCAGCAGTGACGAGGTTCCCGGCATTAACTATGGCTACACCTTC
CASSDEVPGINYGYTF
>TRBV7-2|TRBJ1-3|-|-
TGTGCCAGCAGAGACAGGACTGGAAACACCATATATTTT
CASRDRTGNTIYF
>TRBV27|TRBJ2-2|-|-
TGTGCCAGCAGTTTAAAACTTTACACCGGGGAGCTGTTTTTT
CASSLKLYTGELFF
>TRBV20-1|TRBJ1-2|once|-
TGCAGTGCTGGGCAGGGCTATGGCTACACCTTC
CSAGQGYGYTF
>TRBV4-1|TRBJ1-1|-|-
TGCGCCAGCAGCCAACTCGGGGTCACTGAAGCTTTCTTT
CASSQLGVTEAFF
>TRBV11-2|TRBJ1-1|-|TRBD1
TGTGCCAGCAGCCACTGGGACAGGGGGACTGAAGCTTTCTTT
CASSHWDRGTEAFF
>TRBV14|TRBJ2-7|-|TRBD2
TGTGCCAGCAGCCAAGATCACGGGACTAGCTACGAGCAGTACTTC
CASSQDHGTSYEQYF
>TRBV18|TRBJ1-3|-|TRBD1
TGTGCCACCGCGACAGGGGCCGCCGGAGGGGCTGGAAACACCATATATTTT
CATATGAAGGAGNTIYF
>TRBV3-1/TRBV3-2|TRBJ2-1|-|TRBD2
TGTGCCAGCAGCCAGGGACTAGCGGGGGCGGTCAATGAGCAGTTCTTC
CASSQGLAGAVNEQFF
>TRBV5-1|TRBJ1-2|-|TRBD1
TGCGCCAGCAGCCAAGGACAGGGCAACTATGGCTACACCTTC
CASSQGQGNYGYTF
>TRBV25-1|TRBJ1-3|-|TRBD1
TGTGCCAGCAGTGAATATCGGGCAGGGGGAGGAGGAAACACCATATATTTT
CASSEYRAGGGGNTIYF
>TRBV27|TRBJ2-3|-|TRBD2
TGTGCCAGCAGTTTAAAAGCGGGGGGCAGCACAGATACGCAGTATTTT
CASSLKAGGSTDTQYF
>TRBV6-5|TRBJ1-1|once|TRBD1
TGTGCCAGCAGGCCGGGACAGTACACTGAAGCTTTCTTT
CASRPGQYTEAFF
>TRBV11-2|TRBJ2-3|-|-
TGTGCCAGCAGCTTAGAAAGGGCCCCGGAGGAGACAGATACGCAGTATTTT
CASSLERAPEETDTQYF
>TRBV5-1|TRBJ2-1|-|-
TGCGCCAGCAGCTTGTCATACTCTTACAATGAGCAGTTCTTC
CASSLSYSYNEQFF
>TRBV5-5|TRBJ2-3|-|TRBD2
TGTGCCAGCAGTCATTTTGGGACTAGCGGAACTCCAGGGCAGTATTTT
CASSHFGTSGTPGQYF
>TRBV4-1|TRBJ1-2|-|-
TGCGCCAGCAGCCTGTCAGGGAAGGTTACCTTC
CASSLSGKVTF
>TRBV7-8|TRBJ1-2|-|-
TGTGCCAGCAGCTTAGACTCAAACTATGGCTACACCTTC
CASSLDSNYGYTF
>TRBV9|TRBJ2-1|few|-
TGTGCCAGCAGCTCAGGTATTGAGCAGTTCTTC
CASSSGIEQFF
>TRBV29-1|TRBJ1-2|-|TRBD1
TGCAGCGTTGAGTTATTTGGGACAGAGGGATTACCTAACTATGGCTACACCTTC
CSVELFGTEGLPNYGYTF
>TRBV18|TRBJ2-5|-|-
TGTGCCAGCTCACCAGGGCGGGGGCCGGAAGAGACCCAGTACTTC
CASSPGRGPEETQYF
>TRBV7-9|TRBJ2-7|-|-
TGTGCCAGCAGCTTAGACCGGACAGCTATCCTCTACGAGCAGTACTTC
CASSLDRTAILYEQYF
>TRBV13|TRBJ2-5|few|TRBD2
TGTGCCAGCAGGCGACTAGCGGCCCAAGAGACCCAGTACTTC
CASRRLAAQETQYF
>TRBV4-1|TRBJ2-7|-|-
TGCGCCAGCAGCCTAACGCAGGGTACCACCTACGAGCAGTACTTC
CASSLTQGTTYEQYF
>TRBV24-1|TRBJ2-1|once|TRBD1
TGTGCCACCTCGCCCGCAGAGGCAAAGACAGGGACATCCTACAATGAGCAGTTCTTC
CATSPAEAKTGTSYNEQFF
>TRBV4-2|TRBJ2-1|once|TRBD2
TGTGCCAGCAGCCAAGATATTAGCGGGGGGGCCAATGAGCAGTTCTTC
CASSQDISGGANEQFF
>TRBV7-7|TRBJ1-4|-|-
TGTGCTAGCAGCTTTACGGCTAATGAAAAACTGTTTTTT
CASSFTANEKLFF
>TRBV10-3|TRBJ2-3|few|-
TGTGCCATCAGTGAGTCTCGGGGGAGTGCGAGAGATACGCAGTATTTT
CAISESRGSARDTQYF
>TRBV9|TRBJ2-3|-|-
TGTGCCAGCAGCGTAGGGACAGAAAGCACAGATACGCAGTATTTT
CASSVGTESTDTQYF
>TRBV19|TRBJ2-2|-|-
TGTGCCAGTAGTAAGAAGAGCGGGGAGCTGTTTTTT
CASSKKSGELFF
>TRBV19|TRBJ1-4|-|-
TGTGCCAGTAGTATCGCAGGGGTGGGGATTAATGAAAAACTGTTTTTT
CASSIAGVGINEKLFF
>TRBV2|TRBJ2-1|-|TRBD2
TGTGCCAGCAGTCTAGCGGGGGGGACTTTCAATGAGCAGTTCTTC
CASSLAGGTFNEQFF
>TRBV29-1|TRBJ1-1|-|-
TGCAGCGTGCACCCTTTGGGCCTTATTATGAACACTGAAGCTTTCTTT
CSVHPLGLIMNTEAFF
>TRBV5-1|TRBJ1-6|-|-
TGCGCCAGCAGCCCCAGGGGTACCGGAACCTATAATTCACCCCTCCACTTT
CASSPRGTGTYNSPLHF
>TRBV19|TRBJ1-4|once|TRBD1
TGTGCCAGTAGTATGGGTCGGACAGGGAGAGTAACTAATGAAAAACTGTTTTTT
CASSMGRTGRVTNEKLFF
>TRBV25-1|TRBJ2-5|-|-
TGTGCCAGCAGTGATTCCAGGATGCAAGAGACCCAGTACTTC
CASSDSRMQETQYF
>TRBV7-7|TRBJ1-2|-|TRBD1
TGTGCCAGCAGCCCCGGACAGGGGCGAGCTTATGGCTACACCTTC
CASSPGQGRAYGYTF
>TRBV5-1|TRBJ1-2|-|TRBD1
TGCGCCAGCAATAGGGAGACAGGGGATAACTATGGCTACACCTTC
CASNRETGDNYGYTF
>TRBV6-5|TRBJ1-3|many|-
TGTGCCAGCAGTCGTTGGGGGCCAGCTGGAAACACCATATATTTT
CASSRWGPAGNTIYF
>TRBV11-2|TRBJ1-1|-|-
TGTGCCAGCAGCTCCCTCAGGTCGGTAAACACTGAAGCTTTCTTT
CASSSLRSVNTEAFF
>TRBV5-1|TRBJ2-2|-|TRBD1
TGCGCCAGCAGCCCTCGGACAGGGGGCGGTACCGGGGAGCTGTTTTTT
CASSPRTGGGTGELFF
>TRBV27|TRBJ2-7|-|TRBD2
TGTGCCAGCAGGGGGGGGTTTGGCTCCTACGAGCAGTACTTC
CASRGGFGSYEQYF
>TRBV3-1/TRBV3-2|TRBJ2-5|-|TRBD2
TGTGCCAGCGCCGGCGGGGGCCAGTACTTC
CASAGGGQYF
>TRBV7-8|TRBJ2-3|-|-
TGTGCCAGCAGCCGCCTTACCGGGAGACCGACAGATACGCAGTATTTT
CASSRLTGRPTDTQYF
>TRBV10-3|TRBJ1-5|few|TRBD1
TGTGCCATCATGTCGGGACAGGGGAGTAATCAGCCCCAGCATTTT
CAIMSGQGSNQPQHF
>TRBV4-1|TRBJ2-3|-|TRBD2
TGCGCCAGCAGCCAAGCGGCGGGGGGGCGGGCGCAGTATTTT
CASSQAAGGRAQYF